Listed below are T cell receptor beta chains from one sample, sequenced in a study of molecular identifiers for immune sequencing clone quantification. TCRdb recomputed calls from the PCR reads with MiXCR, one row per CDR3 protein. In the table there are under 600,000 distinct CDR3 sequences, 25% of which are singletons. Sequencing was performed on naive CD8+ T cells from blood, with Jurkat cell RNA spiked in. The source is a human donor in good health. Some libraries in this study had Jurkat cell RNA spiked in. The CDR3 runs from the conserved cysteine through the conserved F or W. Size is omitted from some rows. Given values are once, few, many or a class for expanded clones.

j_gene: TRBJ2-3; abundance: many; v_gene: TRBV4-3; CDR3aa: CASSQDTASGADTQYF
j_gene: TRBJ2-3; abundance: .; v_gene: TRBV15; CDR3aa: CATITGTDTDTQYF
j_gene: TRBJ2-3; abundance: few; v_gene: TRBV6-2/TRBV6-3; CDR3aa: CASSARGLEARDTQYF
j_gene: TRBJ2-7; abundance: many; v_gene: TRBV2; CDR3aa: CASSEGAGPAYEQYF
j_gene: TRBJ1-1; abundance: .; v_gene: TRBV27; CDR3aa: CASSPSTSGATAAFF
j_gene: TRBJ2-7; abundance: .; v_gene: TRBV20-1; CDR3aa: CSAPRPLARAPSF
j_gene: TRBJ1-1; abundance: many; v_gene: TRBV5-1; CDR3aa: CASSLVFGGAYTEAFF
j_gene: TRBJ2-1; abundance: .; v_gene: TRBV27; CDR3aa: CASSSGTSGGPGRVNEQFF
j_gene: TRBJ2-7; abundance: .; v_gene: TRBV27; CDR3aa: CASSLGSVGEQYF
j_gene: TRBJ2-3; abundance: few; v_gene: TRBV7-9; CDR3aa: CASSDRPPPDTQYF
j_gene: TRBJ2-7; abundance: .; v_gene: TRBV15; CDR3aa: CATSREGGSSYEQYF
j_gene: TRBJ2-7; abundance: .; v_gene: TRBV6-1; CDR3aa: CASSEVGPYAQYF
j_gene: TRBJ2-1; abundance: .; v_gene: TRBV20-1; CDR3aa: CSARAMGTSELQFF
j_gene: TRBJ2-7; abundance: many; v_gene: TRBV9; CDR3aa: CASSPRTGSSYEQYF
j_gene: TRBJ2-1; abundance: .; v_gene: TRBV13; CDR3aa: CASSPGLVTYNEQFF
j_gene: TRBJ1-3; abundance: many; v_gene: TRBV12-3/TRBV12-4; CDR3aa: CATLRQTFEIYF
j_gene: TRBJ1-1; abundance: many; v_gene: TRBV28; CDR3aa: CASSPDRVGTEAFF
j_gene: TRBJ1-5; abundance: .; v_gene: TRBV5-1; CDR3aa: CASSASGGAHQPQHF
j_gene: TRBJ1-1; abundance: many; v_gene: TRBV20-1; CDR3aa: CSASGQGFSEAFF
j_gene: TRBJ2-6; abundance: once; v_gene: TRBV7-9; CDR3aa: CASSLLSGTRTPGANVLTF
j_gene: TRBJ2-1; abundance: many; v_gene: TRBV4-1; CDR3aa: CASSQASRAEQFF
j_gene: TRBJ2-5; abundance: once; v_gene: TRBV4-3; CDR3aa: CASSQDWSGQVTQYF
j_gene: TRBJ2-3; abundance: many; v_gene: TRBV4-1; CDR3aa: CASRQQGNTDTQYF
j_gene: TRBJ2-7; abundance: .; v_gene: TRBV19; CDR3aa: CASSISGDNAYEQYF
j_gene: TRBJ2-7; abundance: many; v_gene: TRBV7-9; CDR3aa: CASSLPDGASSYEQYF
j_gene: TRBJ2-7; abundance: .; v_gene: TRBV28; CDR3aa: CASSIPAGTGLIHEQYF
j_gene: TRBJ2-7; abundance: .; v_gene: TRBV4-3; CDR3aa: CASNQGPASPYEQYF
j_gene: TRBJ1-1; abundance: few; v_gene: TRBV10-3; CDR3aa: CAISERMNTEAFF
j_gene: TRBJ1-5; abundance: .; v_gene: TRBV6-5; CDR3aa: CASSFSVNQPQHF
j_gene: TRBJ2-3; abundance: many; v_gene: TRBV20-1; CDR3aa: CSAQGGLAGLPDTDTQYF
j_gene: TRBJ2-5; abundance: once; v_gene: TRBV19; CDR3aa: CASSIGGGLSEETQYF
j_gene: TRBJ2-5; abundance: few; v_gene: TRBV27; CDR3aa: CASRRDNEETQYF
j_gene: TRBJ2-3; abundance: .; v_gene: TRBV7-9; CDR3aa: CASSLIWDGTDTQYF
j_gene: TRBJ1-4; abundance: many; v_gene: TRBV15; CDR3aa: CATSTGVGAPNEKLFF
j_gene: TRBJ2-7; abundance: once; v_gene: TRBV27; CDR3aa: CASSFVGCEQYF
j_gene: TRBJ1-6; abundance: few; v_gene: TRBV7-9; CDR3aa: CASSSDRGSGSPLHF
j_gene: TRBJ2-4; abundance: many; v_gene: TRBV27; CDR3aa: CASSPGVAGAPIAKNIQYF
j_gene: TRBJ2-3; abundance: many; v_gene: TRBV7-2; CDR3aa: CASAPGPGGADTQYF
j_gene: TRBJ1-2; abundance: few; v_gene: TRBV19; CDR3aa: CASSLQGAAYGYTF
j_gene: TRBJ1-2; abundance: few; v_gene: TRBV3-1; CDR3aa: CASSHGTGSHGYTF
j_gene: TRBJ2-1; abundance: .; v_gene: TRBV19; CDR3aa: CASSIGDRAYNEQFF
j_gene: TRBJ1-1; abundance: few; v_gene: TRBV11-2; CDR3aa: CASKGGPEAFF
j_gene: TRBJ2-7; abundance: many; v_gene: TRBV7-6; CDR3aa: CASSLADGTYEQYF
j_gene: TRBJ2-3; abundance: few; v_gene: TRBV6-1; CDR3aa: CASGSAPHPTDTQYF
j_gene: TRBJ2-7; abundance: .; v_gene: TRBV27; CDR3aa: CASSPVGVAGISVWYF
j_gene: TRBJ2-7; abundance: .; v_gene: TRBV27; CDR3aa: CASGSPTGENTYEQYF
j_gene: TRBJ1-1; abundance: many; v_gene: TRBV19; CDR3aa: CASRPGGANTEAFF
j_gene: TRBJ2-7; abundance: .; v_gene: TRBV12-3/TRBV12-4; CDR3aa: CASSFGGLDYEQYF
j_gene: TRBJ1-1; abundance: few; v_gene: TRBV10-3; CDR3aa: CAISDTDENTEAFF
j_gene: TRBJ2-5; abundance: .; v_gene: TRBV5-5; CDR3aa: CASSLPRRTYGDQETQYF
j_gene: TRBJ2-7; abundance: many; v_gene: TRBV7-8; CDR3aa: CASSRDGPSYEQYF
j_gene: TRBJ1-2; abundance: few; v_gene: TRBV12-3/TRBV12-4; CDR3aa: CASSSQANYGYTF
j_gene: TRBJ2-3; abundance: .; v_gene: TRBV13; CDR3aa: CASSFRLATDTQYF
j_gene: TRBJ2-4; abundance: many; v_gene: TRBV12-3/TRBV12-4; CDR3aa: CASSLGGMGKNIQYF
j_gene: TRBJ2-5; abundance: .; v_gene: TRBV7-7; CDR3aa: CASRERTQYF
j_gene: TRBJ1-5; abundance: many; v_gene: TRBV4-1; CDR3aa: CASSQSSNQPQHF